Below, 26 T cell receptor beta chains from the same sample are listed, as sequenced in a study of blood T cell repertoires in COVID-19. The data were produced by immunoSEQ multiplex PCR, yet TCRdb's version contains in-frame clones alone and is incomplete. The sample lists approximately 210,000 clones, 76% occurring once. The sample consisted of PBMCs or T cells enriched from blood (not recorded which). The receptors shown here come from a woman aged 50 to 65 with acute COVID-19.

This rearrangement joins TRBV28 to TRBJ2-3; D might be TRBD1 (6 bases). CDR1 MDHEN and CDR2 SYDVKM come from the germline V gene. This CDR3 has 15 residues. V gave up 2 bases and J gave up 3 bases, with 12 bases separating them. In nucleotides, the CDR3 is TGTGCCAGCAGTTTACAACTAACAGGGACAGATACGCAGTATTTT. The encoded protein is CASSLQLTGTDTQYF.

This chain connects TRBV27 to TRBJ1-2; the D is unclear. The CDR3 is 14 residues long. The V gene lost 5 bases and the J gene lost 5 bases, with 15 bases spanning the gap. CDR1 is MNHEY, CDR2 SMNVEV, per germline (reference sequence). CDR3 amino acids: CASSVDWKTYGYTF. CDR3 DNA: TGTGCCAGCAGTGTGGACTGGAAGACTTATGGCTACACCTTC.

The chain couples TRBV6-1 to TRBJ1-6; a possible D gene is TRBD1 (6 bases). Germline assignment: CDR1 MNHNS and CDR2 SASEGT. The CDR3 covers 14 residues. Between the trimmed V and J ends, which lost 3 bases and 12 bases, there was a span of 15 bases. The CDR3 loop reads CASSDVLGQGPLHF. The CDR3 region has the DNA TGTGCCAGCAGTGACGTGTTGGGACAAGGACCCCTCCACTTT.

The CDR3 DNA sequence: TGTGCCAGCAGCTTGGGACAGGGTCTTAACGGCTACACCTTC. Encoded protein: CASSLGQGLNGYTF. V gene TRBV5-6 combines with J gene TRBJ1-2; 7 bases are a match to TRBD1. Per germline, CDR1 SGHDT and CDR2 YYEEEE. There are 14 residues in the CDR3. The trim removed 0 bases at V and 8 bases at J, leaving 7 bases unmatched.

V gene TRBV2 combines with J gene TRBJ1-2; 7 bases map to TRBD1. CDR1 and CDR2 from the germline V gene are SNHLY and FYNNEI. V was clipped by 6 bases and J by 7 bases; unmatched bases: 14. The CDR3 is 15 amino acids. In DNA, the CDR3 is TGTGCCAGCAGCCCAAGACAGGGCCACCAAGGTGGCTACACCTTC. Encoded protein: CASSPRQGHQGGYTF.

The rearrangement links TRBV6-1 to TRBJ1-2; D remains unclear. The CDR3 runs to 16 residues. Deletions cut 2 bases from V and 2 bases from J, with 15 bases between. The germline V gene has CDR1 MNHNS and CDR2 SASEGT. The chain's CDR3 is CASSESDQSGNYGYTF. The CDR3 bases are TGTGCCAGCAGTGAATCTGACCAATCGGGGAACTATGGCTACACCTTC.

The chain uses TRBV10-2 and TRBJ1-2; TRBD1 agrees at 10 bases. There are 14 residues in the CDR3. The V gene's germline CDR1 is WSHSY and CDR2 SAAADI. With 1 base clipped from V and 6 bases from J, the junction kept 2 bases outside the gene matches. The CDR3, as DNA: TGCGCCAGCAGTGAGTTTGGGACAGGGGATGGCTACACCTTC. Protein sequence: CASSEFGTGDGYTF.

This clone was found a few times. The same CDR3 can be traced to other DNA sequences in this sample. This chain joins TRBV19 and TRBJ1-5; TRBD1 agrees at 7 bases. CDR1 and CDR2 from the germline V gene are LNHDA and SQIVND (reference sequence). The length of the CDR3 is 13 residues. V shed 3 bases, J shed 5 bases, and the junction held 1 base outside the gene matches. CDR3 bases: TGTGCCAGTAGTATTCAGGGGGATCAGCCCCAGCATTTT. The encoded protein is CASSIQGDQPQHF.

The rearrangement uses TRBV3-1 (or the pseudogene TRBV3-2) and TRBJ1-2; maybe TRBD1 (5 bases). Germline V gives CDR1 LGHDT, CDR2 YNNKEL (reference sequence). The germline V and J ends were trimmed by 0 bases and 8 bases, with 13 bases remaining between them. The CDR3 runs to 14 residues. The CDR3 bases are TGTGCCAGCAGCCAAGAGGGGGAGGGGCGAGGCTACACCTTC. Translating it yields CASSQEGEGRGYTF.

The chain employs TRBV6-1 and TRBJ1-6, with 9 nucleotides matching TRBD1. This CDR3 has 19 residues. Germline lookup yields CDR1 MNHNS and CDR2 SASEGT. V lost 2 bases to trimming and J lost 0 bases; unmatched junction nucleotides: 8. CDR3 region: CASSEFTGTGSSYNSPLHF. CDR3 bases: TGTGCCAGCAGTGAATTTACGGGGACAGGGAGCTCCTATAATTCACCCCTCCACTTT.

This chain joins TRBV29-1 and TRBJ2-5, with D uncertain. The germline V and J ends were trimmed by 7 bases and 3 bases, with 12 bases remaining between them. The CDR3 runs 12 residues. CDR1 and CDR2 (germline): SQVTM, ANQGSEA. CDR3: CSATGSEETQYF. The CDR3 region has the DNA TGCAGCGCCACCGGGTCAGAAGAGACCCAGTACTTC. The full variable domain, with the rest looked up from reference TRBV29-1 and TRBJ2-5, is SAVISQKPSRDICQRGTSLTIQCQVDSQVTMMFWYRQQPGQSLTLIATANQGSEATYESGFVIDKFPISRPNLTFSTLTVSNMSPEDSSIYLCSATGSEETQYFGPGTRLLVL.

This clone was seen a handful of times. The genes are TRBV5-5 and TRBJ1-1, with 7 bases matching TRBD1. This CDR3 has 15 amino acids. The V and J ends lost 4 bases and 4 bases, in that order; junction bases with no gene match: 10. Germline lookup yields CDR1 SGHKS and CDR2 YYEKEE (reference sequence). CDR3 residues: CASSRQGRDFTEAFF. The CDR3 DNA follows: TGTGCCAGCAGCCGACAGGGTAGGGATTTCACTGAAGCTTTCTTT. Based on the CDR3 plus reference TRBV5-5 and TRBJ1-1, the full variable domain is DAGVTQSPTHLIKTRGQQVTLRCSPISGHKSVSWYQQVLGQGPQFIFQYYEKEERGRGNFPDRFSARQFPNYSSELNVNALLLGDSALYLCASSRQGRDFTEAFFGQGTRLTVV.

The V call is TRBV7-9, the J call TRBJ1-1, with D unresolved. The germline V gene encodes CDR1 SEHNR and CDR2 FQNEAQ (reference sequence). The CDR3 has 14 residues. Trimming took off 2 bases at V and 3 bases at J, with 10 bases between the two ends. CDR3 sequence reads: CASSLFGKDTEAFF. CDR3 nucleotide sequence: TGTGCCAGCAGCTTATTCGGGAAAGACACTGAAGCTTTCTTT.

The table lists this clone with a few counts. V and J are TRBV28 and TRBJ1-3; maybe TRBD1 (6 bases). The CDR3 runs to 17 residues. Germline V gene data show CDR1 as MDHEN and CDR2 as SYDVKM. Trimming took off 3 bases at V and 0 bases at J, with 15 bases between the two ends. DNA of the CDR3: TGTGCCAGCAGTTTGGTCCAGGGGACCCCCTCTGGAAACACCATATATTTT. This gives the protein CASSLVQGTPSGNTIYF.

This sequence joins TRBV7-9 and TRBJ1-1; TRBD1 might be the D (6 bases). Between the trimmed V and J ends, which lost 1 base and 2 bases, there was a span of 20 bases. The CDR3 consists of 18 residues. Germline-derived CDR1 and CDR2 are SEHNR and FQNEAQ (reference sequence). The CDR3 nucleotides are TGTGCCAGCAGCTTAGGAAGTTTCCGGACAGCGAGAAACACTGAAGCTTTCTTT. Translating gives CASSLGSFRTARNTEAFF. The whole variable domain, filled in from reference TRBV7-9 and TRBJ1-1, reads DTGVSQNPRHKITKRGQNVTFRCDPISEHNRLYWYRQTLGQGPEFLTYFQNEAQLEKSRLLSDRFSAERPKGSFSTLEIQRTEQGDSAMYLCASSLGSFRTARNTEAFFGQGTRLTVV.

J is TRBJ2-3 and V is TRBV7-2; D remains unclear. The germline V and J ends were trimmed by 5 bases and 6 bases, with 9 bases remaining between them. Germline lookup yields CDR1 SGHTA and CDR2 FQGNSA. This CDR3 is 12 amino acids long. CDR3 sequence reads: CASSPYQDTQYF. The CDR3 DNA reads TGTGCCAGCAGCCCGTACCAGGATACGCAGTATTTT.

This clone was seen ten or more times. The chain carries TRBV6-5 and TRBJ1-1; weak D call: TRBD1 (5 bases). This CDR3 has 14 amino acids. V lost 6 bases and J 4 bases, leaving 15 bases between the germline ends. Germline V lookup: CDR1 MNHEY, CDR2 SVGAGI. The CDR3 DNA reads as TGTGCCAGCAGGGGCTCCGGGGGGGTCACTGAAGCTTTCTTT. Translating it yields CASRGSGGVTEAFF.

The chain carries TRBV4-1 and TRBJ1-5; no clear D. This CDR3 has 13 amino acids. Trimming removed 1 base at V and 6 bases at J, with 7 bases between. CDR1 MGHRA and CDR2 YSYEKL come from the germline V gene. CDR3 protein: CASSQGRSQPQHF. DNA for the CDR3: TGCGCCAGCAGCCAAGGGAGGTCTCAGCCCCAGCATTTT.

The chain has TRBV28 and TRBJ1-2; 8 bases are a match to TRBD1. The CDR3 loop spans 15 amino acids. The V segment lost 6 bases and the J segment 0 bases; nucleotides outside the gene matches: 6. CDR1 MDHEN and CDR2 SYDVKM come from the germline V gene. CDR3: CASSPGGSANYGYTF. CDR3 DNA sequence: TGTGCCAGCAGCCCAGGGGGCTCGGCTAACTATGGCTACACCTTC.

The chain carries TRBV9 and TRBJ1-1; the D is unclear. V was cut by 3 bases and J by 2 bases, with 14 bases left in between. Germline CDR1 and CDR2: SGDLS and YYNGEE. This CDR3 is 15 amino acids long. The CDR3 bases are TGTGCCAGCAGCGGGGCCGGTGGCGTCAACACTGAAGCTTTCTTT. Its protein product is CASSGAGGVNTEAFF.

The J gene is TRBJ1-1, the V gene TRBV5-1, with D hard to call. This CDR3 region has 13 residues. Trimming took off 4 bases at V and 2 bases at J, with 9 bases between the two ends. In germline, CDR1 is SGHRS, CDR2 YFSETQ. The CDR3 sequence is CASSPNRNTEAFF. Here the CDR3 DNA reads TGCGCCAGCAGCCCCAACAGAAACACTGAAGCTTTCTTT.

The chain joins TRBV18 to TRBJ2-1; D is possibly TRBD1 (5 bases). The CDR3 loop spans 16 amino acids. Germline-derived CDR1 and CDR2 are KGHSH and LQKENI. V lost 0 bases, J lost 6 bases, and 15 bases lay in between. The CDR3 protein is CASSPPSRVRGNEQFF. The CDR3 bases are TGTGCCAGCTCACCACCGTCCAGGGTAAGAGGCAATGAGCAGTTCTTC. The full variable domain, its missing parts supplied by reference TRBV18 and TRBJ2-1, is NAGVMQNPRHLVRRRGQEARLRCSPMKGHSHVYWYRQLPEEGLKFMVYLQKENIIDESGMPKERFSAEFPKEGPSILRIQQVVRGDSAAYFCASSPPSRVRGNEQFFGPGTRLTVL.

The chain uses TRBV13 and TRBJ2-2, with 7 bases lining up with TRBD2. CDR1 and CDR2 from the germline V gene are PRHDT and FYEKMQ (reference sequence). The CDR3 is 13 residues long. The J segment lost 0 bases and the V segment lost 11 bases, leaving 3 bases of the junction unmatched. CDR3 protein: CARGEANTGELFF. CDR3 DNA: TGTGCCCGGGGGGAGGCGAACACCGGGGAGCTGTTTTTT. The variable domain in full, with the rest retrieved from reference TRBV13 and TRBJ2-2, is AAGVIQSPRHLIKEKRETATLKCYPIPRHDTVYWYQQGPGQDPQFLISFYEKMQSDKGSIPDRFSAQQFSDYHSELNMSSLELGDSALYFCARGEANTGELFFGEGSRLTVL.

The chain joins TRBV27 to TRBJ1-5; TRBD1 matches 8 bases. J was trimmed by 4 bases and V by 6 bases; bases with no gene match: 2. The CDR3 loop spans 13 amino acids. Germline assignment: CDR1 MNHEY and CDR2 SMNVEV (reference sequence). CDR3 region: CASRDRVNQPQHF. The CDR3, as DNA: TGTGCCAGCAGGGACAGGGTTAATCAGCCCCAGCATTTT.

This clone was recorded many times. J is TRBJ1-3 and V is TRBV10-2; D is possibly TRBD1 (6 bases). Germline V gene data show CDR1 as WSHSY and CDR2 as SAAADI. V dropped 4 bases and J dropped 4 bases, with 14 bases sitting between them. The CDR3 covers 15 residues. CDR3 loop: CASSAGQMGGNTIYF. The CDR3 coding sequence is TGCGCCAGCAGTGCAGGACAGATGGGAGGAAACACCATATATTTT.

The chain joins TRBV11-2 to TRBJ1-1; D remains unclear. The CDR3 sequence is 14 residues long. Trimming removed 5 bases at V and 2 bases at J, with 12 bases between. The germline V gene has CDR1 SGHAT and CDR2 FQNNGV. The CDR3 DNA sequence: TGTGCCAGCAGCCCCTTGGGCCGTAACACTGAAGCTTTCTTT. This gives the protein CASSPLGRNTEAFF. Full variable domain (rest looked up from reference TRBV11-2 and TRBJ1-1): EAGVAQSPRYKIIEKRQSVAFWCNPISGHATLYWYQQILGQGPKLLIQFQNNGVVDDSQLPKDRFSAERLKGVDSTLKIQPAKLEDSAVYLCASSPLGRNTEAFFGQGTRLTVV.